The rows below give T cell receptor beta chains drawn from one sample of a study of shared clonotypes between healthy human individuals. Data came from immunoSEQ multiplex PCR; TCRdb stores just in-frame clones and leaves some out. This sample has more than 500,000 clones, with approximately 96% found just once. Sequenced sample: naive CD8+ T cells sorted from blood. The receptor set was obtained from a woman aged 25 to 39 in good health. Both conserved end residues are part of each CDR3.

CDR3 protein: CASSWFPENTEAFF
J gene: TRBJ1-1
V gene: TRBV5-1

CDR3 protein: CASSPQTPGGDTQYF
J gene: TRBJ2-3
V gene: TRBV7-9

CDR3 protein: CASAIWSSYNEQFF
J gene: TRBJ2-1
V gene: TRBV19

CDR3 protein: CASSQDRSGRDVSYEQYF
J gene: TRBJ2-7
V gene: TRBV4-1

CDR3 protein: CASRLGDSYEQYF
J gene: TRBJ2-7
V gene: TRBV5-1

CDR3 protein: CASSLNGQGYYGYTF
J gene: TRBJ1-2
V gene: TRBV28

CDR3 protein: CARGDSTKAFF
J gene: TRBJ1-1
V gene: TRBV6-4

CDR3 protein: CASSFGTVNLNNEQFF
J gene: TRBJ2-1
V gene: TRBV28

CDR3 protein: CASSPTGGTYEQYF
J gene: TRBJ2-7
V gene: TRBV6-6

CDR3 protein: CASSQIEGHLGGEQYF
J gene: TRBJ2-7
V gene: TRBV4-1

CDR3 protein: CASSSLANEQYF
J gene: -
V gene: TRBV5-4

CDR3 protein: CASSQGPFSYNEQFF
J gene: TRBJ2-1
V gene: TRBV4-1

CDR3 protein: CASSLETGGPGLAGAPYNEQFF
J gene: TRBJ2-1
V gene: TRBV13

CDR3 protein: CASSLGSSRSLYNEQFF
J gene: TRBJ2-1
V gene: TRBV5-1

CDR3 protein: CASSAQGRVYEQYF
J gene: -
V gene: TRBV7-9

CDR3 protein: CASFHGTSRTDTQYF
J gene: TRBJ2-3
V gene: TRBV5-1

CDR3 protein: CASSRTSGIFSIYEQYF
J gene: TRBJ2-7
V gene: TRBV28

CDR3 protein: CASSLSGLFNYGYTF
J gene: TRBJ1-2
V gene: TRBV27

CDR3 protein: CASSSRGHTYEQYF
J gene: TRBJ2-7
V gene: TRBV11-2

CDR3 protein: CATSRGGGPTIDTQYF
J gene: TRBJ2-3
V gene: TRBV15

CDR3 protein: CASSLTGLGEKLFF
J gene: TRBJ1-4
V gene: TRBV4-1

CDR3 protein: CASSPSWEETQYF
J gene: TRBJ2-5
V gene: TRBV11-2

CDR3 protein: CASSFYAGQDQPQHF
J gene: TRBJ1-5
V gene: TRBV27

CDR3 protein: CSARSVTEQYF
J gene: TRBJ2-7
V gene: TRBV20-1

CDR3 protein: CASSIAGTYEQYF
J gene: TRBJ2-7
V gene: TRBV19

CDR3 protein: CASRQGLGNQPQHF
J gene: TRBJ1-5
V gene: TRBV27

CDR3 protein: CASSLGTASYEQYF
J gene: TRBJ2-7
V gene: TRBV7-9

CDR3 protein: CASTLTGTDTEAFF
J gene: TRBJ1-1
V gene: TRBV27

CDR3 protein: CASSYSGKQETQYF
J gene: TRBJ2-5
V gene: TRBV6-5

CDR3 protein: CASSESYEQYF
J gene: TRBJ2-7
V gene: TRBV6-1

CDR3 protein: CAWSAAPNQPQHF
J gene: TRBJ1-5
V gene: TRBV30

CDR3 protein: CASSPLPPGVNQPQHF
J gene: TRBJ1-5
V gene: TRBV27

CDR3 protein: CASSQVPGQGSEQYF
J gene: TRBJ2-7
V gene: TRBV4-1

CDR3 protein: CASSVATGLHEQYF
J gene: TRBJ2-7
V gene: TRBV7-5

CDR3 protein: CSVRPGPSSYNEQFF
J gene: TRBJ2-1
V gene: TRBV29-1

CDR3 protein: CASSTGVEQFF
J gene: TRBJ2-1
V gene: TRBV9

CDR3 protein: CASSPRTSDSNQPQHF
J gene: TRBJ1-5
V gene: TRBV16

CDR3 protein: CASSLDGTGELFF
J gene: TRBJ2-2
V gene: TRBV5-1

CDR3 protein: CASTDTGSSYEQYF
J gene: TRBJ2-7
V gene: TRBV5-1

CDR3 protein: CASSYTRGRGEAFF
J gene: TRBJ1-1
V gene: TRBV5-4

CDR3 protein: CASSLDRGPEQYF
J gene: TRBJ2-7
V gene: TRBV5-6

CDR3 protein: CAWSYWTEANYGYTF
J gene: TRBJ1-2
V gene: TRBV30

CDR3 protein: CASSTGTGLYEQYF
J gene: TRBJ2-7
V gene: TRBV11-2

CDR3 protein: CACGEGSYEQYF
J gene: TRBJ2-7
V gene: TRBV30

CDR3 protein: CASSSRGPPLYEQYF
J gene: TRBJ2-7
V gene: TRBV7-2

CDR3 protein: CASSQVTGQANTEAFF
J gene: TRBJ1-1
V gene: TRBV14

CDR3 protein: CASSFEAVNQPQHF
J gene: TRBJ1-5
V gene: TRBV7-9

CDR3 protein: CASSPNTGGGGYTF
J gene: TRBJ1-2
V gene: TRBV4-1

CDR3 protein: CASSEGLLQGYTEAFF
J gene: TRBJ1-1
V gene: TRBV2

CDR3 protein: CASSHGGQTYEQYF
J gene: TRBJ2-7
V gene: TRBV5-4

CDR3 protein: CASSRVGQLAIPTNEKLFF
J gene: TRBJ1-4
V gene: TRBV21-1

CDR3 protein: CASSLTGTNEQYF
J gene: TRBJ2-7
V gene: TRBV6-1

CDR3 protein: CASRGFGNTEAFF
J gene: TRBJ1-1
V gene: TRBV19

CDR3 protein: CASSPQLAASYEQYF
J gene: TRBJ2-7
V gene: TRBV18

CDR3 protein: CASSQGRARNTEAFF
J gene: TRBJ1-1
V gene: TRBV4-1

CDR3 protein: CASSQVTGRASGANVLTF
J gene: TRBJ2-6
V gene: TRBV4-1